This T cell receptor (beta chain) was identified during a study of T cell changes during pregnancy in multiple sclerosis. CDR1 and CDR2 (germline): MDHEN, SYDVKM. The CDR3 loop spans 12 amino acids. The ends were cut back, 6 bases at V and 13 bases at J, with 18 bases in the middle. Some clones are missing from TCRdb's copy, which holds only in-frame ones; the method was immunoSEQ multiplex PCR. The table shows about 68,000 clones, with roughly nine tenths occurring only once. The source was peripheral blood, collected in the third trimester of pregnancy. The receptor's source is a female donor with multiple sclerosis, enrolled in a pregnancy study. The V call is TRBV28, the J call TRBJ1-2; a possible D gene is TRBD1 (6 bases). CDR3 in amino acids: CASSAPRDTATF. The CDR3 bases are TGTGCCAGCAGCGCCCCTCGGGACACCGCCACCTTC.